A selection of T cell receptor beta chains follows, all from one sample in a study of T-cell memory formation after mild COVID-19. TCRdb called the 5' RACE reads again in MiXCR, with one record for every CDR3 protein. The data contain a few hundred thousand distinct CDR3 sequences, more than 20% of them singletons. The sequenced sample was PBMCs or a T cell subset sorted from them (not recorded which). The source is an adult woman who had mild COVID-19 (a few samples of this study predate the infection). Cell type and time point are not known. Each CDR3 is given with its conserved first and last residue. D genes are given only for firm matches. The size field is filled for only some rows; it gives once, few, many or a size class.

D gene	J gene	V gene	clone size	CDR3 DNA	CDR3 protein
NA	TRBJ2-2	TRBV6-5	NA	TGTGCCAGCAGTTACTCGAAAACGGCCTGGGGGGGGGAGCTGTTTTTT	CASSYSKTAWGGELFF
TRBD2	TRBJ2-1	TRBV5-6	NA	TGTGCCAGCAGCTCCACCGGGACTAAGCAGTTCTTC	CASSSTGTKQFF
TRBD1	TRBJ1-2	TRBV27	NA	TGTGCCAGCAGTTTTAGGGACAGTCGGCATGGCTACACCTTC	CASSFRDSRHGYTF
TRBD2	TRBJ2-1	TRBV5-1	few	TGCGCCAGCAGCCCCCTCGGGGGGGCCGCTTACAATGAGCAGTTCTTC	CASSPLGGAAYNEQFF
NA	TRBJ2-7	TRBV4-1	NA	TGCGCCAGCAGCCAAGCGGGGTTGACCAACGAGCAGTACTTC	CASSQAGLTNEQYF
TRBD2	TRBJ2-1	TRBV27	few	TGTGCCAGCAAGCATCCGGGACTAGCGGTAGACAATGAGCAGTTCTTC	CASKHPGLAVDNEQFF
TRBD1	TRBJ1-1	TRBV5-1	NA	TGCGCCAGCAGCTTAGCAACAGGGGTCAGGACTGAAGCTTTCTTT	CASSLATGVRTEAFF
NA	TRBJ2-3	TRBV11-2	few	TGTGCCAGCAGCTTAGACGTGGCGGGTAGCGGCCCCATGCCCGATCCGACAGATACGCAGTATTTT	CASSLDVAGSGPMPDPTDTQYF
NA	TRBJ2-3	TRBV6-5	NA	TGTGCCAGCAGTTACAAACTACTGCCTTCTAGCACAGATACGCAGTATTTT	CASSYKLLPSSTDTQYF
TRBD1	TRBJ1-3	TRBV29-1	many	TGCAGCGCCAGGGGGATGGGGAGCTCTGGAAACACCATATATTTT	CSARGMGSSGNTIYF
TRBD1	TRBJ1-5	TRBV5-4	NA	TGTGCCAGCAGCTCAGACAGGGGCAATCAGCCCCAGCATTTT	CASSSDRGNQPQHF
NA	TRBJ2-5	TRBV3-1	NA	TGTGCCAGCAGCCGGACAGCTGGAGAGACCCAGTACTTC	CASSRTAGETQYF
NA	TRBJ2-3	TRBV7-8	few	TGTGCCAGCAGCTTATGGTGGGATACGCAGTATTTT	CASSLWWDTQYF